Listed here are 24 T cell receptor beta chains from one sample, sequenced in a study of response to subunit inactivated influenza vaccine (dated by TCRdb to about 2018). Library creation used RT-PCR. TCRdb shows the sequencer as Illumina HiSeq 2500. TCRdb's own reprocessing of the public reads used fastp at Q25 and MiXCR and kept productive beta chains. Entries are consolidated by CDR3 protein sequence, retaining the most common genes and DNA. The sample table contains about 580,000 distinct CDR3 sequences; only one count was recorded for approximately 15% of them. Clones ranked in the top ten supply over 8.5% of the sample. The sequences come from PBMCs from blood, collected about 12 days after vaccination. These TCRs come from a middle-aged man who received an inactivated influenza vaccine. Donor details come from another sample of the same person, matched by shared clones.

V and J are TRBV19 and TRBJ2-2, with D possibly TRBD1 on 5 matching bases. V dropped 7 bases and J dropped 4 bases, with 16 bases sitting between them. The CDR3 consists of 15 residues. Germline assignment: CDR1 LNHDA and CDR2 SQIVND (reference sequence). DNA of the CDR3: TGTGCCAGTAAATTCCAGGGAAATCCCACCGGGGAGCTGTTTTTT. Encoded protein: CASKFQGNPTGELFF.

This rearrangement joins TRBV6-5 to TRBJ1-2; no reliable D call. CDR3 size: 15 residues. Germline-derived CDR1 and CDR2 are MNHEY and SVGAGI. V gave up 0 bases and J gave up 3 bases, with 11 bases separating them. CDR3 sequence (DNA): TGTGCCAGCAGTTACTCCTTGGGTTCCTACTATGGCTACACCTTC. It specifies CASSYSLGSYYGYTF.

The V gene is TRBV4-2, the J gene TRBJ2-7, with D unclear. The CDR3 totals 15 residues. The V end was cut by 0 bases, the J end by 0 bases, with 9 bases between. Germline assignment: CDR1 LGHNA and CDR2 YNFKEQ. The CDR3 sequence: CASSQEPGPSYEQYF. CDR3 in DNA: TGTGCCAGCAGCCAAGAACCGGGTCCCTCCTACGAGCAGTACTTC.

With regard to this clonotype: An end of the junction differs from the germline gene, which may be a read error. The chain links TRBV4-2 to TRBJ1-6; D is unclear. This CDR3 region has 16 residues. CDR1 LGHNA and CDR2 YNFKEQ come from the germline V gene. The DNA of the CDR3 is TGTGCCATCAGCCCCGGGCTCCTCTCCTATAATTCACCCCTCCACTTT. Translation gives CAISPGLLSYNSPLHF.

This clonotype was observed a handful of times. The gene calls are TRBV7-2 and TRBJ2-5; D uncertain. V was clipped by 2 bases and J by 3 bases, with 7 bases between them. Germline V gives CDR1 SGHTA, CDR2 FQGNSA. The CDR3 covers 13 residues. CDR3 bases: TGTGCCAGCAGCTTATGGGCCGAAGAGACCCAGTACTTC. Protein product: CASSLWAEETQYF.

This clonotype was observed a handful of times. This chain links TRBV4-3 with TRBJ1-2; D not certain. CDR1 is LGHNA, CDR2 YSLEER, per germline. Trimming took off 4 bases at V and 2 bases at J, with 17 bases between the two ends. The CDR3 has 16 residues. CDR3 in amino acids: CASSPALRSANYGYTF. DNA of the CDR3: TGCGCCAGCAGCCCGGCCTTGAGGTCCGCCAACTATGGCTACACCTTC.

Notes on this clonotype: A read error is possible here, since a much larger clone lies one base away. The chain couples TRBV10-3 to TRBJ1-2; D remains unclear. Germline-derived CDR1 and CDR2 are ENHRY and SYGVKD. CDR3 length: 14 amino acids. Here the CDR3 reads CAISQSSKGYGYTF. CDR3 bases: TGTGCCATCAGTCAGTCAAGCAAGGGCTATGGCTACACCTTC.

The chain recombines TRBV28 with TRBJ2-5, with TRBD2 identical over 7 bases. The ends lost 5 bases at V and 7 bases at J; junction bases unmatched: 13. The CDR3 runs to 15 residues. Per germline, CDR1 MDHEN and CDR2 SYDVKM. Here the CDR3 DNA reads TGTGCCAGCAGTCTAAGCGGGGCCCTCTCGGGGACCCAGTACTTC. Translation gives CASSLSGALSGTQYF.

The chain employs TRBV6-2 or TRBV6-3 and TRBJ1-2, with 7 positions matching TRBD1. The CDR3 spans 12 residues. With 2 bases clipped from V and 8 bases from J, the junction kept 2 bases outside the gene matches. The germline CDR1 and CDR2 sequences are MNHEY and SVGEGT. The CDR3 loop is CASSYRGQGYTF. CDR3 nucleotide sequence: TGTGCCAGCAGTTACAGGGGGCAAGGCTACACCTTC.

Many counts were recorded for this clonotype. This chain joins TRBV3-1 and TRBJ2-7; no clear D gene. The CDR3 spans 13 residues. V lost 0 bases, J lost 6 bases, and 9 bases lay in between. Germline loops: CDR1 LGHDT, CDR2 YNNKEL (reference sequence). The CDR3 spells CASSQDLVAEQYF. As DNA, the CDR3 is TGTGCCAGCAGCCAAGATTTAGTCGCCGAGCAGTACTTC.

The chain carries TRBV6-2 or TRBV6-3 and TRBJ1-6; D is ambiguous. The CDR3 loop spans 16 amino acids. Germline lookup yields CDR1 MNHEY and CDR2 SVGEGT. The V and J ends lost 2 bases and 0 bases respectively, with 8 bases between them. The CDR3: CASSYTNSSYNSPLHF. DNA of the CDR3: TGTGCCAGCAGTTACACGAACAGCTCCTATAATTCACCCCTCCACTTT.

This clonotype has a handful of counts. This chain joins TRBV20-1 and TRBJ2-5, with a weak D call TRBD1 (7 bases). Germline V gene data show CDR1 as DFQATT and CDR2 as SNEGSKA (reference sequence). Deletions cut 3 bases from V and 4 bases from J, with 9 bases between. The CDR3 runs to 12 residues. This CDR3 is CSASQGGETQYF. CDR3 DNA: TGCAGTGCTAGTCAGGGGGGAGAGACCCAGTACTTC.

This clonotype was seen a single time. At one end the junction does not follow the germline gene, possibly because of a read error. This chain links TRBV6-1 with TRBJ2-2; 8 bases line up with TRBD2. CDR3 length: 14 amino acids. CDR1 and CDR2 (germline): MNHNS, SASEGT. The CDR3 nucleotides read TGTGCCACCTTAGCGGGAACGAACACCGGGGAGCTGCTTTTT. Translated: CATLAGTNTGELLF.

This rearrangement joins TRBV7-9 to TRBJ2-1; possibly TRBD1 for D (6 bases). Germline loops: CDR1 SEHNR, CDR2 FQNEAQ (reference sequence). Trimming removed 3 bases at V and 5 bases at J, with 14 bases between. The CDR3 has 15 residues. CDR3 region: CASSFRDRPDNEQFF. CDR3 bases: TGTGCCAGCAGCTTCAGAGACAGGCCAGACAATGAGCAGTTCTTC.

J is TRBJ2-1 and V is TRBV11-1; 11 nucleotides match TRBD2. V lost 7 bases and J lost 1; bases outside the gene matches: 12. Germline V gene sequence: CDR1 SGHAT, CDR2 FQDESV (reference sequence). The CDR3 loop spans 18 amino acids. The CDR3 reads CASINSGTSGPSYNEQFF. DNA for the CDR3: TGTGCCAGCATCAACTCTGGGACTAGCGGACCTTCCTACAATGAGCAGTTCTTC.

This clonotype was recorded a few times. The chain links TRBV7-9 to TRBJ2-1; 7 bases match TRBD2. This CDR3 contains 13 residues. Germline V CDR1 and CDR2: SEHNR, FQNEAQ (reference sequence). The V segment lost 5 bases and the J segment 12 bases; nucleotides outside the gene matches: 10. The CDR3 region is CASSVGTTDGQFF. The DNA for the CDR3 is TGTGCCAGCAGCGTAGGGACTACAGACGGGCAGTTCTTC.

A few counts support this clonotype. The rearrangement uses TRBV6-5 and TRBJ2-2; TRBD2 aligns across 7 bases. The CDR3 is 18 amino acids. The trim removed 2 bases at V and 7 bases at J, leaving 16 bases unmatched. Germline V gene sequence: CDR1 MNHEY, CDR2 SVGAGI. The CDR3 DNA reads TGTGCCAGCAGTTACCCCCGGGATAGGCGGGGGTCGGGCGGGGAGCTGTTTTTT. As protein: CASSYPRDRRGSGGELFF.

The chain uses TRBV10-3 and TRBJ2-2, with TRBD1 as a possible D gene (6 bases). The germline CDR1 and CDR2 sequences are ENHRY and SYGVKD. The CDR3 sequence is 17 residues long. V was shortened by 6 bases and J by 0 bases, with 17 bases between the two germline ends. The CDR3 spells CAISGWTDRSNTGELFF. The DNA of the CDR3 is TGTGCCATCAGCGGTTGGACGGACAGATCGAACACCGGGGAGCTGTTTTTT.

The chain combines TRBV20-1 with TRBJ2-3; TRBD1 aligns across 7 bases. Germline V CDR1 and CDR2: DFQATT, SNEGSKA (reference sequence). V lost 3 bases and J lost 12; bases outside the gene matches: 6. This CDR3 is built from 11 residues. The CDR3 DNA follows: TGCAGTGCTAGTCGGACAGGCTTCCAGTATTTT. Translated: CSASRTGFQYF.

Only a few counts were recorded for this clonotype. V and J are TRBV11-1 and TRBJ1-2, with a possible D match to TRBD1 (6 bases). This CDR3 spans 15 amino acids. Germline-derived CDR1 and CDR2 are SGHAT and FQDESV (reference sequence). V was clipped by 2 bases and J by 8 bases, with 18 bases between them. For the CDR3, the DNA is TGTGCCAGCAGCTTAAGACCAGGACAGTCGGAAGGCTACACCTTC. Protein product: CASSLRPGQSEGYTF. The complete variable domain, with remaining parts taken from reference TRBV11-1 and TRBJ1-2, reads EAEVAQSPRYKITEKSQAVAFWCDPISGHATLYWYRQILGQGPELLVQFQDESVVDDSQLPKDRFSAERLKGVDSTLKIQPAELGDSAMYLCASSLRPGQSEGYTFGSGTRLTVV.

The chain is built from TRBV20-1 and TRBJ2-7, with 14 bases lining up with TRBD2. The length of the CDR3 is 14 residues. Germline CDR1 is DFQATT and CDR2 is SNEGSKA (reference sequence). J was trimmed by 9 bases and V by 3 bases; bases with no gene match: 7. DNA of the CDR3: TGCAGTGCTAGCACCGGGACTAGCGGGAGAGTGCAGTACTTC. This sequence encodes CSASTGTSGRVQYF.

This clonotype occurred a few times. J is TRBJ2-2 and V is TRBV7-2; the match to TRBD2 covers 10 bases. Germline values: CDR1 SGHTA, CDR2 FQGNSA. The CDR3 runs 16 residues. The V segment lost 5 bases and the J segment 6 bases; nucleotides outside the gene matches: 9. CDR3 protein: CASSISGGSSSGELFF. The CDR3 nucleotides read TGTGCCAGCAGCATTAGCGGGGGGTCATCTTCCGGGGAGCTGTTTTTT.

This clonotype was counted ten times or more. The rearrangement joins TRBV6-1 to TRBJ2-7; D gene unclear. Germline CDR1 MNHNS, CDR2 SASEGT. There are 15 residues in the CDR3. Between the trimmed V and J ends, which lost 6 bases and 0 bases, there was a span of 15 bases. Here the CDR3 reads CASSKDVTLSYEQYF. CDR3 nucleotide sequence: TGTGCCAGCAGCAAAGACGTGACTCTCTCCTACGAGCAGTACTTC.

The chain joins TRBV2 to TRBJ2-7; D is unresolved. CDR1 and CDR2 from the germline V gene are SNHLY and FYNNEI. This CDR3 spans 13 amino acids. The V end lost 5 bases, the J end lost 1 base, and 9 bases lay between the germline ends. CDR3 in amino acids: CASSREPSYEQYF. CDR3 DNA: TGTGCCAGCAGTAGGGAACCGTCCTACGAGCAGTACTTC.